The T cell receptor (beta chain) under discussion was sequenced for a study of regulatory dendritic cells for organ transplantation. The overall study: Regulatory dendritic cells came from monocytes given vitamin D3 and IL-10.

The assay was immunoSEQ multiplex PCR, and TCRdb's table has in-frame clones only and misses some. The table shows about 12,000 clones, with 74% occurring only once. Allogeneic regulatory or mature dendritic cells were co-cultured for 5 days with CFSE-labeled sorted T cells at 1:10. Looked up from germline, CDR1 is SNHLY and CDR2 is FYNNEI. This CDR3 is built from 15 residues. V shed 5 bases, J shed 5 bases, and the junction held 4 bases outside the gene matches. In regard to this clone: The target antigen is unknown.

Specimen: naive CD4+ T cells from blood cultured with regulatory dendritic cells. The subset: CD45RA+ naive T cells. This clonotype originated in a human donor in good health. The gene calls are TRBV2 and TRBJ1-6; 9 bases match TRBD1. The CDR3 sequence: CASSRTGEDNSPLHF. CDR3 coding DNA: TGTGCCAGCAGTCGGACAGGGGAAGATAATTCACCCCTCCACTTT.